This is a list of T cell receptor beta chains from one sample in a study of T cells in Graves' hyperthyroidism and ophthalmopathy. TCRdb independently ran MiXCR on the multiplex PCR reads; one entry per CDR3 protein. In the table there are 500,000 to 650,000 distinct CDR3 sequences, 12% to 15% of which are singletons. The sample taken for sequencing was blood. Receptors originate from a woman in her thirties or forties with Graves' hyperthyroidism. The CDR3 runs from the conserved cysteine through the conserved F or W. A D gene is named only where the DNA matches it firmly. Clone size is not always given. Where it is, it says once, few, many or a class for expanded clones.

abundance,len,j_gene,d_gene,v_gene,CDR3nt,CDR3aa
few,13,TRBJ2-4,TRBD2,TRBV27,TGTGCCAGCAGAGGCCAAGGGAGGGACATTCAGTACTTC,CASRGQGRDIQYF
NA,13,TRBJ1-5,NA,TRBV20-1,TGCAGTGCTAGAGATATTGGTAATCAGCCCCAGCATTTT,CSARDIGNQPQHF
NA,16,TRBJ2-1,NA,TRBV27,TGTGCCAGCAGTTTCTTGATCGCCAGGAACTACAATGAGCAGTTCTTC,CASSFLIARNYNEQFF
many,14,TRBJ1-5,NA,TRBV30,TGTGCCTGGAGAGTTCAGGGGTCGGGGCAGCCCCAGCATTTT,CAWRVQGSGQPQHF
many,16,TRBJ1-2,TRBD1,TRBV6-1,TGTGCCAGCAGACCCACGTTCCGGGACAGCCACTATGGCTACACCTTC,CASRPTFRDSHYGYTF
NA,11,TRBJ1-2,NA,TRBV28,TGTGCCAGCACCCTCTTCGGGGGCTACACCTTC,CASTLFGGYTF
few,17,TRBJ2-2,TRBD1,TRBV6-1,TGTGCCAGCACACCCGACAGGGGTGGAAAGGGGGTCGGGGAGCTGTTTTTT,CASTPDRGGKGVGELFF
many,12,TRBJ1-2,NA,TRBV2,TGTGCCAGCAGTGACGCGGGCTGGGGCTACACCTTC,CASSDAGWGYTF
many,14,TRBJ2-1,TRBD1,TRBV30,TGTGCCTGCAGACAGGGAAGCTCCTACAATGAGCAGTTCTTC,CACRQGSSYNEQFF
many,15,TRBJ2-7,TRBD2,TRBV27,TGTGCCAGCAGTTATGACAGCGGGGGTGCCTACGAGCAGTACTTC,CASSYDSGGAYEQYF
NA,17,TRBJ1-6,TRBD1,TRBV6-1,TGTGCCAGCAGTCCCCTAGAGGGGGCGCTTAATAATTCACCCCTCCACTTT,CASSPLEGALNNSPLHF
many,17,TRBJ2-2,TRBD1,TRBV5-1,TGCGCCAGCAGCTTTCCAGGGGGCTCAGGGAACACCGGGGAGCTGTTTTTT,CASSFPGGSGNTGELFF
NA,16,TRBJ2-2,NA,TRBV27,TGTGCCAGCAGTTCCCTCATACATCAGAACACCGGGGAGCTGTTTTTT,CASSSLIHQNTGELFF
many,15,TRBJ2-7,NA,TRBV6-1,TGTGCCAGCAGTTCTGGGGGCCTTGGTTCCTACGAGCAGTACTTC,CASSSGGLGSYEQYF
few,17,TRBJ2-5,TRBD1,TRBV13,TGTGCCAGCAGCTTAGGCACCCGAGGACAGGGGTTGGAGACCCAGTACTTC,CASSLGTRGQGLETQYF
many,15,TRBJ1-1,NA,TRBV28,TGTGCCAGCAGACCCAGTGACAGGCGCAACACTGAAGCTTTCTTT,CASRPSDRRNTEAFF
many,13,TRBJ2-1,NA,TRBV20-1,TGCAGTGCTAGCCGGGAGCCAAACAATGAGCAGTTCTTC,CSASREPNNEQFF
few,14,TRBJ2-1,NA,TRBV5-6,TGTGCCAGCAGCGAGGTGACTGCGAGCTTGGAGCAGTTCTTC,CASSEVTASLEQFF
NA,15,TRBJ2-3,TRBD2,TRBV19,TGTGCCAGTAGAGATAGCGGGAGTAACACAGATACGCAGTATTTT,CASRDSGSNTDTQYF
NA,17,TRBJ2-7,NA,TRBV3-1,TGTGCCAGCAGCCAAGCGCCCTCCGGGACGGGGTCCTACGAGCAGTACTTC,CASSQAPSGTGSYEQYF
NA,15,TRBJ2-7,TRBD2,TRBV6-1,TGTGCCAGCAGTCCCCAGGGAGCGGGAGCGTACGAGCAGTACTTC,CASSPQGAGAYEQYF
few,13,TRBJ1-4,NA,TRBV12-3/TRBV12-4,TGTGCCAGCAGCCGCGCCGGGTTAGAAAAACTGTTTTTT,CASSRAGLEKLFF
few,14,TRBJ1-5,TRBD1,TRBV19,TGTGCCAGTAGTGACAGGGGTGGGAATCAGCCCCAGCATTTT,CASSDRGGNQPQHF
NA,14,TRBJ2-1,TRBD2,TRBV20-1,TGCAGTGCTATGATGAGCGGGAGGGCCGGTGAGCAGTTCTTC,CSAMMSGRAGEQFF
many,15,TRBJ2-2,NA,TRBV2,TGTGCCAGCAGTCGACAGAAAGCGAACACCGGGGAGCTGTTTTTT,CASSRQKANTGELFF
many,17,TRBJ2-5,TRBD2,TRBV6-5,TGTGCCAGCAGTTACTCTCCTAGCGGGAGAGCTGGTGAGACCCAGTACTTC,CASSYSPSGRAGETQYF
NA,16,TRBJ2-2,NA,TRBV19,TGTGCCAGTAGTACAACAACGTCCGGGACCACCGGGGAGCTGTTTTTT,CASSTTTSGTTGELFF
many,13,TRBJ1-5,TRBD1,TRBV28,TGTGCCAGCTCCGGACAGGTCAATCAGCCCCAGCATTTT,CASSGQVNQPQHF
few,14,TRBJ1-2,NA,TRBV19,TGTGCCAGTAGTTCCAGAGGGGCAGGGGATGGCTACACCTTC,CASSSRGAGDGYTF
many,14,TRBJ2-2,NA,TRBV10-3,TGTGCCATCGGGGACTCACGCTCAACCGGGGAGCTGTTTTTT,CAIGDSRSTGELFF
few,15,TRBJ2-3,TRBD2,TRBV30,TGTGCCTGGAGTGGCGGGGGGCGCCCTGGAGATACGCAGTATTTT,CAWSGGGRPGDTQYF
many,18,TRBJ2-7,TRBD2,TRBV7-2,TGTGCCAGCAGCTTAGCGTGGTCTAGCGGGAGAACCTCCTACGAGCAGTACTTC,CASSLAWSSGRTSYEQYF
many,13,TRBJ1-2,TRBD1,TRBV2,TGTGCCAGCAGCGACGACAGGGCGTATGGCTACACCTTC,CASSDDRAYGYTF
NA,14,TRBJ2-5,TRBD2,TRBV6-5,TGTGCCAGCAGTTACTCGGGCGGGGAGGGGACCCAGTACTTC,CASSYSGGEGTQYF
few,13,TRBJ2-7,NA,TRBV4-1,TGCGCCAGCAGCCAGTCTCCTTATGAGGAGCAGTACTTC,CASSQSPYEEQYF
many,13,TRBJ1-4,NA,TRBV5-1,TGCGCCAGCAGCGCGCATAATGATGAAAAACTGTTTTTT,CASSAHNDEKLFF
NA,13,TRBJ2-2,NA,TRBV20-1,TGCAGTGCTACTCCGGGAAACACCGGGGAGCTGTTTTTT,CSATPGNTGELFF
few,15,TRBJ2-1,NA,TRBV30,TGTGCCTGGAGCGAAACCCTGGGCTCCTACAATGAGCAGTTCTTC,CAWSETLGSYNEQFF
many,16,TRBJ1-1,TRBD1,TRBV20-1,TGCAGTGCTAGTTATTTTAGCGGACAGGCCGGGACTGAAGCTTTCTTT,CSASYFSGQAGTEAFF
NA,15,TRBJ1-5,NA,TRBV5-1,TGTGCCAGCAGCTTGGCCCTGTCAGGACGTCAGCCCCAGCATTTT,CASSLALSGRQPQHF
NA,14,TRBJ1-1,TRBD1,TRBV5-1,TGCGCCAGCGGGGGACAGGGCCCAATGACTGAAGCTTTCTTT,CASGGQGPMTEAFF
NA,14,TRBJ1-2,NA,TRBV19,TGTGCCAGTACCCTGGGTCAGGGCCTCGGGGGCTACACCTTC,CASTLGQGLGGYTF
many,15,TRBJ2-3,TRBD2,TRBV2,TGTGCCACCTCCAGACTAGCTGTGGGCACAGATACGCAGTATTTT,CATSRLAVGTDTQYF
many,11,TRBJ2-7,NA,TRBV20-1,TGCAGTGCTAGAGTGGGGGAAGAGCAGTACTTC,CSARVGEEQYF
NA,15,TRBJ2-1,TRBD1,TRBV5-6,TGTGCCAGCAGCTTGTGGACAGGGGGCGTAAATGAGCAGTTCTTC,CASSLWTGGVNEQFF
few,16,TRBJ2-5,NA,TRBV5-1,TGCGCCAGCAGCCAGCGGAATCTAGACGATCCAGAGACCCAGTACTTC,CASSQRNLDDPETQYF
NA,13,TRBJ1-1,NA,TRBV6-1,TGTGCCAGCAGACTAACACAGAACACTGAAGCTTTCTTT,CASRLTQNTEAFF
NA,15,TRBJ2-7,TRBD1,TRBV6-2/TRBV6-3,TGTGCCAGCAGTTTGGTCAGGACAGGGCCCTACGAGCAGTACTTC,CASSLVRTGPYEQYF